A selection of T cell receptor beta chains follows, all from one sample in a study of blood T cell repertoires in COVID-19. Generated by immunoSEQ multiplex PCR, the TCRdb table keeps only in-frame clones and is missing some. The repertoire holds around 620,000 clones, just under 90% seen once, with 0.2% to 0.3% in the top ten. The sequencing sample was made of peripheral blood. The source of these receptors is a woman between 18 and 30 years old with acute or convalescent COVID-19. Each CDR3 is given with its conserved first and last residue. Fields, in order: V gene, D gene, clone size, J gene, CDR3 DNA, CDR3 protein. D genes are given only for firm matches. Rows may omit the clone size; those that give it use once, few, many or a size class.

v_call: TRBV11-2
d_call: -
clone_size: -
j_call: TRBJ1-6
cdr3_nt: TGTGCCAGCAGCAATGCGGGGCTGGTAGTATATTCACCCCTCCACTTT
cdr3_aa: CASSNAGLVVYSPLHF

v_call: TRBV11-2
d_call: TRBD2
clone_size: -
j_call: TRBJ2-1
cdr3_nt: TGTGCCAGCAGCTTAAGCGGGGTCTCCGGGAATGAGCAGTTCTTC
cdr3_aa: CASSLSGVSGNEQFF

v_call: TRBV28
d_call: -
clone_size: -
j_call: TRBJ2-7
cdr3_nt: TGTGCCAGCAGCACGAGCTACGAGCAGTACTTC
cdr3_aa: CASSTSYEQYF

v_call: TRBV5-1
d_call: -
clone_size: -
j_call: TRBJ2-1
cdr3_nt: TGCGCCAGCAGGGGGGCTTCTCTCGATGAGCAGTTCTTC
cdr3_aa: CASRGASLDEQFF

v_call: TRBV5-8
d_call: -
clone_size: -
j_call: TRBJ1-5
cdr3_nt: TGTGCCAGCAGCCCACGGACAGTCGGCAATCAGCCCCAGCATTTT
cdr3_aa: CASSPRTVGNQPQHF

v_call: TRBV6-1
d_call: -
clone_size: -
j_call: TRBJ1-1
cdr3_nt: TGTGCCAGCAGTGATTGGGGGCGAAGCACTGAAGCTTTCTTT
cdr3_aa: CASSDWGRSTEAFF

v_call: TRBV21-1
d_call: -
clone_size: -
j_call: TRBJ1-1
cdr3_nt: TGTGCCAGCAGCAGCCGCCGGGACAGAAAGGGGAACACTGAAGCTTTCTTT
cdr3_aa: CASSSRRDRKGNTEAFF

v_call: TRBV5-8
d_call: -
clone_size: once
j_call: TRBJ2-2
cdr3_nt: TGTGCCAGCAGCTTGACAGGGAACACCGGGGAGCTGTTTTTT
cdr3_aa: CASSLTGNTGELFF

v_call: TRBV10-3
d_call: -
clone_size: -
j_call: TRBJ2-2
cdr3_nt: TGTGCCATCAGTGAGGCGACAATCATAGGCGATAGCACCGGGGAGCTGTTTTTT
cdr3_aa: CAISEATIIGDSTGELFF

v_call: TRBV14
d_call: -
clone_size: -
j_call: TRBJ1-2
cdr3_nt: TGTGCCAGCAGCCAAGAAGCCCGGGGGGAAGGCTACACCTTC
cdr3_aa: CASSQEARGEGYTF

v_call: TRBV28
d_call: -
clone_size: -
j_call: TRBJ2-7
cdr3_nt: TGTGCCAGCAGTTTATACAGGCTTCCCTACGAGCAGTACTTC
cdr3_aa: CASSLYRLPYEQYF

v_call: TRBV6-1
d_call: TRBD1
clone_size: -
j_call: TRBJ2-1
cdr3_nt: TGTGCCAGCAGTGAACCGGGACAGGGGTACAATGAGCAGTTCTTC
cdr3_aa: CASSEPGQGYNEQFF

v_call: TRBV7-9
d_call: TRBD2
clone_size: -
j_call: TRBJ2-3
cdr3_nt: TGTGCCAGCAGCTTAGGCGATCCGAGCGGGGGGGCTTCCACAGATACGCAGTATTTT
cdr3_aa: CASSLGDPSGGASTDTQYF

v_call: TRBV4-1
d_call: TRBD1
clone_size: -
j_call: TRBJ1-2
cdr3_nt: TGCGCCAGCAGCCAGTCAACAGGGGACTATGGCTACACCTTC
cdr3_aa: CASSQSTGDYGYTF

v_call: TRBV10-2
d_call: -
clone_size: -
j_call: TRBJ1-2
cdr3_nt: TGCGCCAGCAGCAAAAGGACAGCTAACTATGGCTACACCTTC
cdr3_aa: CASSKRTANYGYTF

v_call: TRBV29-1
d_call: TRBD1
clone_size: -
j_call: TRBJ2-3
cdr3_nt: TGCAGCGTTGAGGGGCAGAGGGGGCCAGATACGCAGTATTTT
cdr3_aa: CSVEGQRGPDTQYF

v_call: TRBV7-2
d_call: -
clone_size: -
j_call: TRBJ1-4
cdr3_nt: TGTGCCAGCAGCCTGACCTTCAGGGTCCGCAATGAAAAACTGTTTTTT
cdr3_aa: CASSLTFRVRNEKLFF

v_call: TRBV10-3
d_call: -
clone_size: once
j_call: TRBJ1-5
cdr3_nt: TGTGCCATCAGCGGGGGGACATGGGGAGACCCAGCCCAGCATTTT
cdr3_aa: CAISGGTWGDPAQHF

v_call: TRBV18
d_call: TRBD1
clone_size: -
j_call: TRBJ1-5
cdr3_nt: TGTGCCAGCTCACCAGGCCAGGGGGCGAATCAGCCCCAGCATTTT
cdr3_aa: CASSPGQGANQPQHF

v_call: TRBV29-1
d_call: -
clone_size: -
j_call: TRBJ1-2
cdr3_nt: TGCAGCGTTGATCCCAGACTCTATGGCTACACCTTC
cdr3_aa: CSVDPRLYGYTF

v_call: TRBV9
d_call: -
clone_size: once
j_call: TRBJ1-2
cdr3_nt: TGTGCCAGCAGCGTAGGAGGAGGGCAGAGTGGCTACACCTTC
cdr3_aa: CASSVGGGQSGYTF

v_call: TRBV28
d_call: -
clone_size: -
j_call: TRBJ1-1
cdr3_nt: TGTGCCAGCAGTTTCGTTTCGGGGGGCACTGAAGCTTTCTTT
cdr3_aa: CASSFVSGGTEAFF

v_call: TRBV29-1
d_call: TRBD1
clone_size: -
j_call: TRBJ1-3
cdr3_nt: TGCAGCGTTGGGACAGGGACCGGAAACACCATATATTTT
cdr3_aa: CSVGTGTGNTIYF

v_call: TRBV21-1
d_call: -
clone_size: -
j_call: TRBJ2-1
cdr3_nt: TGTGCCAGCAGCAAAAGGGTAACCCCGACCCGGAGGGGGCTAGTTGAGCAGTTCTTC
cdr3_aa: CASSKRVTPTRRGLVEQFF

v_call: TRBV29-1
d_call: TRBD1
clone_size: few
j_call: TRBJ1-4
cdr3_nt: TGCAGCGTTGAAGGGGACAGGGGACTGTTTTTT
cdr3_aa: CSVEGDRGLFF

v_call: TRBV10-2
d_call: TRBD1
clone_size: -
j_call: TRBJ2-7
cdr3_nt: TGCGCCAGCACAGGACAGGGGACCTACGAGCAGTACTTC
cdr3_aa: CASTGQGTYEQYF

v_call: TRBV19
d_call: TRBD1
clone_size: -
j_call: TRBJ1-2
cdr3_nt: TGTGCCAGTAGTACCCTGACAGGGGGCGAAAGCTACACCTTC
cdr3_aa: CASSTLTGGESYTF

v_call: TRBV4-1
d_call: -
clone_size: -
j_call: TRBJ2-7
cdr3_nt: TGCGCCAGCAGCCCGCCGGGAAGGGTGTACGAGCAGTACTTC
cdr3_aa: CASSPPGRVYEQYF

v_call: TRBV4-3
d_call: TRBD2
clone_size: -
j_call: TRBJ2-2
cdr3_nt: TGCGCCAGCAGCCTAGCGGGGGGGCCCGGGGAGCTGTTTTTT
cdr3_aa: CASSLAGGPGELFF

v_call: TRBV9
d_call: -
clone_size: -
j_call: TRBJ2-2
cdr3_nt: TGTGCCAGCAGCGTAAGCGGGACAGGTCTCCCCGGGGAGCTGTTTTTT
cdr3_aa: CASSVSGTGLPGELFF

v_call: TRBV24-1
d_call: -
clone_size: -
j_call: TRBJ2-1
cdr3_nt: TGTGCCACCAGTGACCCGGGCAATGAGCAGTTCTTC
cdr3_aa: CATSDPGNEQFF

v_call: TRBV6-5
d_call: -
clone_size: -
j_call: TRBJ1-5
cdr3_nt: TGTGCCAGCAGTTACTCGATACAGGGCAATCAGCCCCAGCATTTT
cdr3_aa: CASSYSIQGNQPQHF

v_call: TRBV5-1
d_call: -
clone_size: -
j_call: TRBJ1-2
cdr3_nt: TGCGCCAGCAGCTCGCTAACAGGGAACTATGGCTACACCTTC
cdr3_aa: CASSSLTGNYGYTF

v_call: TRBV7-3
d_call: TRBD2
clone_size: once
j_call: TRBJ2-3
cdr3_nt: TGTGCCAGCAGCTTATCAGCGGGGGGGCCCCCAGATACGCAGTATTTT
cdr3_aa: CASSLSAGGPPDTQYF

v_call: TRBV7-2
d_call: TRBD2
clone_size: -
j_call: TRBJ2-3
cdr3_nt: TGTGCCAGCAGCTTAAAGGCGGGGGGATCCACTAGCACAGATACGCAGTATTTT
cdr3_aa: CASSLKAGGSTSTDTQYF

v_call: TRBV4-3
d_call: TRBD1
clone_size: -
j_call: TRBJ1-1
cdr3_nt: TGCGCCAGCAGCCAAGGGACAGGGGCGAACACTGAAGCTTTCTTT
cdr3_aa: CASSQGTGANTEAFF

v_call: TRBV15
d_call: TRBD1
clone_size: -
j_call: TRBJ1-2
cdr3_nt: TGTGCCACCAGCAGTGCAACCAGGGGGTGGGATGGCTACACCTTC
cdr3_aa: CATSSATRGWDGYTF

v_call: TRBV6-5
d_call: TRBD1
clone_size: -
j_call: TRBJ1-1
cdr3_nt: TGTGCCTGCTCCGGACAGGGATGGACTGAAGCTTTCTTT
cdr3_aa: CACSGQGWTEAFF